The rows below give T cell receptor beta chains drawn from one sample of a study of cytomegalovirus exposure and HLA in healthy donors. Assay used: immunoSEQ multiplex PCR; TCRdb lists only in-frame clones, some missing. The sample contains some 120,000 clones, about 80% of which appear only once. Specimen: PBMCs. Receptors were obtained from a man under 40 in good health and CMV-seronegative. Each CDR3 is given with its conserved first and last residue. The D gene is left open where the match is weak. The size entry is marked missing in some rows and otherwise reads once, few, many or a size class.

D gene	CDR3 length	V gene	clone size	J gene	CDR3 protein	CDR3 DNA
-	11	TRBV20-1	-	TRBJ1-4	CSARVLEKLFF	TGCAGTGCTAGAGTTTTAGAAAAACTGTTTTTT
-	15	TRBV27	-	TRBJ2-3	CASETRGDGTDTQYF	TGTGCCAGCGAAACTCGGGGAGATGGGACAGATACGCAGTATTTT
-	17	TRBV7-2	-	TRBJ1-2	CASSGQFSGFANYGYTF	TGTGCCAGCAGCGGGCAGTTTAGTGGTTTTGCTAACTATGGCTACACCTTC
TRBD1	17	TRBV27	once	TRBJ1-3	CASSPGKGQGGGNTIYF	TGTGCCAGCAGCCCAGGCAAGGGACAGGGAGGAGGAAACACCATATATTTT
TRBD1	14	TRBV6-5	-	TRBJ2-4	CAASTGGAENIQYF	TGTGCCGCCAGCACAGGGGGCGCCGAAAACATTCAGTACTTC
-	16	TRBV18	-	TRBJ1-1	CASSPQPMDSNTEAFF	TGTGCCAGCTCACCCCAACCAATGGACAGCAACACTGAAGCTTTCTTT
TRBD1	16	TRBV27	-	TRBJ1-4	CASSSSTGGALLKLFF	TGTGCCAGCAGTTCCTCGACAGGGGGCGCGTTGTTAAAACTGTTTTTT
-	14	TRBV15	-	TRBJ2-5	CATSRGGAEETQYF	TGTGCCACCAGCAGAGGGGGCGCAGAAGAGACCCAGTACTTC
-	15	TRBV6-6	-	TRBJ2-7	CASSYPWTENYEQYF	TGTGCCAGCAGTTACCCATGGACAGAGAACTACGAGCAGTACTTC
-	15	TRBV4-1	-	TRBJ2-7	CASSRGETLEYEQYF	TGCGCCAGCAGCCGGGGAGAGACACTGGAATACGAGCAGTACTTC
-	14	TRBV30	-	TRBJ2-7	CAWNTLRATYEQYF	TGTGCCTGGAATACCCTTCGCGCTACCTACGAGCAGTACTTC
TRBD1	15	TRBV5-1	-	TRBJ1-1	CASSLGTGYFTEAFF	TGCGCCAGCAGCTTGGGGACAGGGTATTTCACTGAAGCTTTCTTT
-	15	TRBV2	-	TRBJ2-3	CASSVSGGDTDTQYF	TGTGCCAGCAGTGTTAGTGGCGGAGACACAGATACGCAGTATTTT
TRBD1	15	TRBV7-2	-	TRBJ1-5	CASSLAPGGEQPQHF	TGTGCCAGCAGCTTAGCGCCAGGGGGCGAGCAGCCCCAGCATTTT
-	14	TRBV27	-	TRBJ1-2	CASSDGAYNYGYTF	TGTGCCAGCAGCGACGGAGCTTATAACTATGGCTACACCTTC
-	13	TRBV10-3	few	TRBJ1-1	CAIKAGVNTEAFF	TGTGCCATCAAGGCCGGAGTGAACACTGAAGCTTTCTTT
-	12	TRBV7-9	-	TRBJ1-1	CSSSLLAHEAFF	TGTTCCAGCAGCTTATTGGCTCATGAAGCTTTCTTT
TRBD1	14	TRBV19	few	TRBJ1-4	CASSKQGGNEKLFF	TGTGCCAGTAGTAAACAGGGGGGCAATGAAAAACTGTTTTTT
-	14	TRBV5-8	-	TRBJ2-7	CASSLEHRAGEQYF	TGTGCCAGCAGCTTGGAGCACAGGGCTGGCGAGCAGTACTTC
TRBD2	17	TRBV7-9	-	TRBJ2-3	CASSEGAGGPEADTQYF	TGTGCCAGCAGCGAGGGAGCGGGAGGGCCCGAGGCAGATACGCAGTATTTT
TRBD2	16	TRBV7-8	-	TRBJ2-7	CASSLTSGGGSYEQYF	TGTGCCAGCAGCCTGACTAGCGGGGGGGGGTCCTACGAGCAGTACTTC
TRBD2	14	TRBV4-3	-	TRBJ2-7	CASKKGLATYEQYF	TGCGCCAGCAAAAAGGGACTAGCGACCTACGAGCAGTACTTC
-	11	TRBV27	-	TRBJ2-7	CASSLGYEQYF	TGTGCCAGCAGCCTAGGATACGAGCAGTACTTC
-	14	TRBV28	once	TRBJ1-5	CASSFNFRNQPQHF	TGTGCCAGCAGTTTCAATTTCAGGAACCAGCCCCAGCATTTT
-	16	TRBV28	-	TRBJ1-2	CASSSRQWSWNYGYTF	TGTGCCAGCAGTTCCCGACAGTGGAGTTGGAACTATGGCTACACCTTC
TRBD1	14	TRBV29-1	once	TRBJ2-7	CSVNGQASSYEQYF	TGCAGCGTTAACGGACAGGCGAGCTCCTACGAGCAGTACTTC
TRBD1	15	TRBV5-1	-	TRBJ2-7	CASSSPRTGGYEQYF	TGCGCCAGCAGCTCCCCCAGGACAGGGGGCTACGAGCAGTACTTC
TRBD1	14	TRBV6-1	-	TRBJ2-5	CASKLGTVMETQYF	TGTGCCAGCAAACTAGGGACAGTTATGGAGACCCAGTACTTC
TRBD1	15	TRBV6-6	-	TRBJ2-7	CASSYSSGQGYEQYF	TGTGCCAGCAGTTACTCGAGCGGACAGGGATACGAGCAGTACTTC
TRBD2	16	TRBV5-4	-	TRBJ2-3	CASSFLAGASADTQYF	TGTGCCAGCAGCTTCTTAGCGGGAGCCTCCGCAGATACGCAGTATTTT
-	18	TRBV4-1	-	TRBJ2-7	CASSHQTSGRYYVHEQYF	TGCGCCAGCAGCCACCAAACAAGCGGCCGCTATTATGTCCACGAGCAGTACTTC
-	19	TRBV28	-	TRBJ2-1	CASSLSLQIARYSYNEQFF	TGTGCCAGCAGTTTATCCCTTCAAATCGCGAGATACTCCTACAATGAGCAGTTCTTC
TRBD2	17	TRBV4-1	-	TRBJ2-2	CASSQLLAGGRTGELFF	TGCGCCAGCAGCCAATTGCTAGCGGGAGGACGCACCGGGGAGCTGTTTTTT
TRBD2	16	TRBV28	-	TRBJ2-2	CASSGTSGSGTGELFF	TGTGCCAGCAGTGGGACTAGCGGGAGTGGGACCGGGGAGCTGTTTTTT
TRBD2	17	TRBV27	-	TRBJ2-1	CASSFGLAGPSYNEQFF	TGTGCCAGCAGTTTCGGACTAGCGGGACCCTCCTACAATGAGCAGTTCTTC
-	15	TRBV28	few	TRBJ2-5	CASSLSLRVQETQYF	TGTGCCAGCAGTTTAAGTCTCCGGGTTCAAGAGACCCAGTACTTC
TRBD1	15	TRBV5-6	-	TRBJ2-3	CASSLDRGRPDTQYF	TGTGCCAGCAGCCTAGACAGGGGGCGCCCAGATACGCAGTATTTT
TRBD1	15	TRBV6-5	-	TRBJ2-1	CASSYGTGTHNEQFF	TGTGCCAGCAGTTACGGGACAGGAACCCACAATGAGCAGTTCTTC
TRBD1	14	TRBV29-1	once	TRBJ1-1	CSVEEGQENTEAFF	TGCAGCGTTGAAGAGGGACAGGAGAACACTGAAGCTTTCTTT
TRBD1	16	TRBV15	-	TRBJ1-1	CATSTNDRGYGTEAFF	TGTGCCACCAGCACCAACGACAGGGGGTATGGCACTGAAGCTTTCTTT
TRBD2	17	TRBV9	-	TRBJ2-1	CASSVGRSGRTYNEQFF	TGTGCCAGCAGTGTAGGGCGTAGCGGGAGGACTTACAATGAGCAGTTCTTC
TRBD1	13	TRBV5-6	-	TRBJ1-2	CASSLGQGSGYTF	TGTGCCAGCAGCCTCGGACAGGGGAGCGGCTACACCTTC
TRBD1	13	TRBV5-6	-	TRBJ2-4	CASSKGQRNIQYF	TGTGCCAGCAGCAAGGGACAGAGAAACATTCAGTACTTC
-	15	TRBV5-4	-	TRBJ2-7	CASSFLGSSSYEQYF	TGTGCCAGCAGCTTCTTGGGCAGTAGCTCCTACGAGCAGTACTTC
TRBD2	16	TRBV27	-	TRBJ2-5	CASSSSLAGGRETQYF	TGTGCCAGCAGTTCGAGTCTAGCGGGAGGCCGAGAGACCCAGTACTTC
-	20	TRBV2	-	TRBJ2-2	CASSGIFGRGRLVNTGELFF	TGTGCCAGCAGTGGTATTTTCGGCAGGGGGAGACTAGTAAACACCGGGGAGCTGTTTTTT
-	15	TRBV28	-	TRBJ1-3	CASSPSTQYKNTIYF	TGTGCCAGCAGTCCCTCAACGCAGTATAAAAACACCATATATTTT
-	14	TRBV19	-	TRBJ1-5	CASRIFSSNQPQHF	TGTGCCAGTAGGATATTCTCTAGCAATCAGCCCCAGCATTTT
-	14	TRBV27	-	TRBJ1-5	CASSYQVGGRPQNF	TGTGCCAGCAGCTATCAGGTAGGAGGGCGGCCCCAGAATTTT
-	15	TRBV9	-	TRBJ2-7	CASSVDTASSYEQYF	TGTGCCAGCAGCGTAGATACAGCCTCCTCCTACGAGCAGTACTTC
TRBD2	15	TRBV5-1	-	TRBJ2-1	CASSLAGLSYNEQFF	TGCGCCAGCAGCTTAGCGGGGCTCTCCTACAATGAGCAGTTCTTC
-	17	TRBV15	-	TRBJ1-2	CATSTFGQGTIDYGYTF	TGTGCCACCAGCACATTCGGGCAGGGGACAATTGACTATGGCTACACCTTC
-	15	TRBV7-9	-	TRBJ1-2	CASSLSDSSAHGYTF	TGTGCCAGCAGCCTAAGCGACTCTTCGGCGCATGGCTACACCTTC
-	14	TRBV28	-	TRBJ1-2	CASSFSAGNYGYTF	TGTGCCAGCAGTTTCTCTGCGGGGAACTATGGCTACACCTTC
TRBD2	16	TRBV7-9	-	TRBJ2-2	CSSSLKAGEKVGELFF	TGTTCCAGCAGCTTAAAGGCGGGAGAGAAGGTCGGGGAGCTGTTTTTT
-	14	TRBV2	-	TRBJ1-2	CASSEETGIYGYTF	TGTGCCAGCAGCGAGGAAACAGGGATCTATGGCTACACCTTC
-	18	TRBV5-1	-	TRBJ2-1	CASSFTREHVSSYNEQFF	TGCGCCAGCAGCTTTACTAGGGAACACGTTAGCTCCTACAATGAGCAGTTCTTC
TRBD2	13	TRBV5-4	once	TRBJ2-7	CASRSRGVYEQYF	TGTGCCAGCAGATCCCGGGGGGTGTACGAGCAGTACTTC
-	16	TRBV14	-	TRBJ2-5	CASSQASFNKQETQYF	TGTGCCAGCAGCCAAGCTTCATTTAACAAACAAGAGACCCAGTACTTC